Below are 21 T cell receptor beta chains sequenced from a single sample in a study of a mutant IDH1 vaccine in newly diagnosed glioma. TCRdb keeps only in-frame clones here, not all; method: immunoSEQ multiplex PCR. The repertoire holds tens of thousands of clones, with about four fifths as singletons. As for time point: week 35, safety follow-up. Doses consisted of 300 ug of mutant IDH1 20-mer peptide each, paired with topical imiquimod. Their target antigens are unknown. This sample comprised PBMCs, obtained from a glioma patient whose treatment included an IDH1 peptide vaccine. The source is a man aged 40-55 years with glioma.

The rearrangement links TRBV6-5 to TRBJ2-5; weak D call: TRBD2 (6 bases). CDR1 MNHEY and CDR2 SVGAGI come from the germline V gene. This CDR3 comprises 14 residues. The V and J ends lost 4 bases and 5 bases respectively, with 14 bases between them. The CDR3 bases are TGTGCCAGCAGTTCCCTTGCCCTAGCGGAGACCCAGTACTTC. Protein sequence: CASSSLALAETQYF.

The genes are TRBV10-3 and TRBJ1-1; TRBD1 is a possible D gene (5 bases). V lost 3 bases and J lost 11, with 10 bases in between. The CDR3 sequence is 11 residues long. The germline gives CDR1 ENHRY, CDR2 SYGVKD. The CDR3 sequence is CAISDEGIAFF. CDR3 in DNA: TGTGCCATCAGTGACGAGGGGATCGCTTTCTTT.

The chain carries TRBV7-3 and TRBJ2-1, with D possibly matching TRBD1 (5 bases). The V and J ends lost 6 bases and 2 bases respectively, with 14 bases between them. This CDR3 region has 15 residues. Per the germline V gene, CDR1 is SGHTA and CDR2 is FQGTGA. The CDR3 loop is CASSQGLGTYNEQFF. In DNA form, the CDR3 reads TGTGCCAGCAGTCAGGGTTTGGGGACCTACAATGAGCAGTTCTTC.

The V call is TRBV5-4, the J call TRBJ2-7; possible D gene TRBD2, 5 bases. Germline V gene data show CDR1 as SGHNT and CDR2 as YYREEE (reference sequence). This CDR3 is 13 amino acids long. The V and J ends lost 1 base and 5 bases respectively, with 10 bases between them. CDR3 nucleotides: TGTGCCAGCAGCTTGTTTGCGGGCCACGAGCAGTACTTC. The encoded protein is CASSLFAGHEQYF.

V and J are TRBV19 and TRBJ1-1, with D tentatively TRBD1 (5 bases). Germline lookup yields CDR1 LNHDA and CDR2 SQIVND (reference sequence). The CDR3 runs to 13 residues. V lost 6 bases and J lost 0, with 8 bases in between. CDR3 bases: TGTGCCAGTAGGATACAGGTGAACACTGAAGCTTTCTTT. Translation: CASRIQVNTEAFF.

This clone has a single count. Mismatch with germline at one junction end may stem from a read error. This chain uses TRBV7-7 with TRBJ2-1; 13 bases map to TRBD2. The CDR3 covers 15 residues. Germline values: CDR1 SSHAT, CDR2 FNYEAQ (reference sequence). Written as DNA, the CDR3 is TGTGCTAGCAGCGCCTTGACTAGCGGGGGGAATGAGCAGTTCTTC. This encodes CASSALTSGGNEQFF.

Turning to this clone: The germline gene is not matched at one end of the junction; a read error may be the cause. This chain joins TRBV7-7 and TRBJ1-6; 10 bases are a match to TRBD1. The CDR3 is made up of 17 amino acids. The V gene's germline CDR1 is SSHAT and CDR2 FNYEAQ (reference sequence). CDR3 loop: CASRDGTGENYNSPLHF. The CDR3 bases are TGTGCTAGCAGAGACGGGACAGGGGAAAACTATAATTCACCCCTCCACTTT.

The genes are TRBV6-1 and TRBJ1-1, with a possible D match to TRBD1 (6 bases). Trimming shortened V by 2 bases and J by 5 bases, and 12 bases separated the two germline ends. CDR1 and CDR2 from the germline V gene are MNHNS and SASEGT. CDR3 size: 14 residues. The CDR3 nucleotides are TGTGCCAGCAGTGAAATAACGGGACATACTGAAGCTTTCTTT. Encoded protein: CASSEITGHTEAFF.

The CDR3: CASSLEGRFADTQYF. The DNA of the CDR3 is TGTGCCAGCAGCTTAGAGGGGAGGTTCGCAGATACGCAGTATTTT. V gene TRBV7-2 combines with J gene TRBJ2-3; TRBD2 might be the D (6 bases). Germline lookup yields CDR1 SGHTA and CDR2 FQGNSA. V dropped 1 base and J dropped 4 bases, with 12 bases sitting between them. This CDR3 is built from 15 residues.

This clone was recorded a few times. The rearrangement uses TRBV30 and TRBJ1-1; tentatively, D is TRBD1 (6 bases). Germline CDR1 GTSNPN, CDR2 SVGIG (reference sequence). This CDR3 region has 15 residues. V was shortened by 3 bases and J by 1 base, with 15 bases between the two germline ends. The CDR3 nucleotides read TGTGCCTGGAGCAAGAACGGACAGCAGAACACTGAAGCTTTCTTT. Protein product: CAWSKNGQQNTEAFF. Based on the CDR3 plus reference TRBV30 and TRBJ1-1, the full variable domain is SQTIHQWPATLVQPVGSPLSLECTVEGTSNPNLYWYRQAAGRGLQLLFYSVGIGQISSEVPQNLSASRPQDRQFILSSKKLLLSDSGFYLCAWSKNGQQNTEAFFGQGTRLTVV.

This chain links TRBV6-6 with TRBJ1-2; no definite D call. CDR1 and CDR2 from the germline V gene are MNHNY and SVGAGI (reference sequence). The CDR3 covers 11 residues. The V end was cut by 8 bases, the J end by 8 bases, with 12 bases between. CDR3 nucleotide sequence: TGTGCCAGCGGCTTCCAGATGGGCTACACCTTC. Residues: CASGFQMGYTF.

The CDR3, as DNA: TGTGCCAGCAGCTCCGGGGGGATGATCGATACGCAGTATTTT. It is translated as CASSSGGMIDTQYF. This rearrangement joins TRBV11-3 to TRBJ2-3; 7 nucleotides agree with TRBD2. The J segment lost 6 bases and the V segment lost 4 bases, leaving 7 bases of the junction unmatched. The CDR3 extends over 14 amino acids. CDR1 and CDR2 (germline): SGHNT, YENEEA.

The chain couples TRBV9 to TRBJ1-1; D gene unclear. The germline V gene encodes CDR1 SGDLS and CDR2 YYNGEE. V was pared by 4 bases and J by 1 base, with 8 bases between. The CDR3 contains 13 residues. The CDR3: CASSKRQNTEAFF. The CDR3 DNA reads as TGTGCCAGCAGCAAACGACAGAACACTGAAGCTTTCTTT.

The chain has TRBV30 and TRBJ2-5; D is undetermined. The end of the DNA is better explained by TRBJ2-7, so the J call may be wrong. This CDR3 contains 14 residues. Germline CDR1 is GTSNPN and CDR2 is SVGIG (reference sequence). CDR3 sequence: CAWNLGVGSYEQYF. The CDR3 DNA sequence: TGTGCCTGGAACCTCGGAGTTGGATCCTACGAGCAGTACTTC.

This clone was observed a handful of times. V is TRBV28 and J is TRBJ2-6; 7 bases map to TRBD1. The V gene end was trimmed by 5 bases and the J gene end by 4 bases; junction bases not matched to a gene: 8. The CDR3 extends over 16 amino acids. Germline CDR1 is MDHEN and CDR2 is SYDVKM. CDR3 residues: CASSRGGPSGANVLTF. The CDR3 region has the DNA TGTGCCAGCAGTAGAGGGGGCCCCTCGGGGGCCAACGTCCTGACTTTC.

CDR3 sequence: CASSSRQGAREKLFF. The CDR3 region has the DNA TGTGCCAGCAGCTCACGACAGGGGGCGCGGGAAAAACTGTTTTTT. The J gene is TRBJ1-4, the V gene TRBV7-2; TRBD1 agrees at 10 bases. The CDR3 spans 15 residues. The germline V gene encodes CDR1 SGHTA and CDR2 FQGNSA. V gave up 4 bases and J gave up 8 bases; unmatched junction bases: 7.

Here the CDR3 reads CASSHRASGYQETQYF. CDR3 nucleotide sequence: TGCGCCAGCAGCCACCGGGCTAGCGGTTACCAAGAGACCCAGTACTTC. The rearrangement joins TRBV4-1 to TRBJ2-5, with 7 bases matching TRBD2. Germline CDR1 is MGHRA and CDR2 is YSYEKL. V was pared by 3 bases and J by 0 bases, with 7 bases of the junction left unmatched. CDR3 size: 16 residues.

Concerning this clone: Germline and junction disagree at one end, which may indicate a read error. The chain couples TRBV5-1 to TRBJ2-1; 12 nucleotides align to TRBD2. The germline CDR1 and CDR2 sequences are SGHRS and YFSETQ. The CDR3 extends over 14 amino acids. CDR3 in DNA: TGCGCCAGCAGCCCGGGACTAGCGGGTCGTGAGGAGTTCTTC. As protein: CASSPGLAGREEFF. Combining the CDR3 with reference TRBV5-1 and TRBJ2-1 gives the whole variable domain KAGVTQTPRYLIKTRGQQVTLSCSPISGHRSVSWYQQTPGQGLQFLFEYFSETQRNKGNFPGRFSGRQFSNSRSEMNVSTLELGDSALYLCASSPGLAGREEFFGPGTRLTVL.

This clone has only a few counts. The genes are TRBV5-1 and TRBJ1-4; D is unresolved. This CDR3 spans 14 amino acids. V was shortened by 0 bases and J by 7 bases, with 10 bases between the two germline ends. The germline V gene encodes CDR1 SGHRS and CDR2 YFSETQ. CDR3 loop: CASSLGLGGEKLFF. The CDR3, as DNA: TGCGCCAGCAGCTTGGGGCTAGGCGGTGAAAAACTGTTTTTT.

This chain links TRBV5-6 with TRBJ2-5, with D tentatively TRBD1 (6 bases). Trimming pared 0 bases from V and 4 bases from J, leaving 16 bases between. This CDR3 has 16 residues. Germline V gives CDR1 SGHDT, CDR2 YYEEEE. The CDR3 sequence: CASSLAVRLGAETQYF. CDR3 DNA sequence: TGTGCCAGCAGCTTGGCAGTACGGTTGGGGGCAGAGACCCAGTACTTC.

This clone was recorded once. The V and J genes are TRBV6-6 and TRBJ2-5, with D maybe TRBD1 (5 bases). V lost 1 base and J 2 bases, leaving 11 bases between the germline ends. CDR3 length equals 15 residues. The V gene's germline CDR1 is MNHNY and CDR2 SVGAGI (reference sequence). The CDR3 region has the DNA TGTGCCAGCAGTTACTTCGACAGAGTACAAGAGACCCAGTACTTC. Its protein product is CASSYFDRVQETQYF.